This TCR beta chain was sequenced in a study of shared clonotypes between healthy human individuals. The V gene's germline CDR1 is SGHVS and CDR2 FQNEAQ. The CDR3 spans 16 residues. The ends were cut back, 1 base at V and 0 bases at J, with 13 bases in the middle. Sequencing used immunoSEQ multiplex PCR; TCRdb keeps in-frame clones, though not all of them. The repertoire includes approximately 330,000 clones, around 67% of them detected once, and roughly 10% sits in the top ten. The chain recombines TRBV7-8 with TRBJ2-7; D uncertain. Sequencing was done on a sample of memory CD4+ T cells sorted from blood. Subset given: CD45RA-negative fraction. The TCR originated in a man aged 30-40 years in good health. The CDR3 loop reads CASSLGATFSSYEQYF. The CDR3, as DNA: TGTGCCAGCAGCTTAGGTGCGACATTCTCCTCCTACGAGCAGTACTTC. The variable domain in full, with the rest retrieved from reference TRBV7-8 and TRBJ2-7, is GAGVSQSPRYKVAKRGQDVALRCDPISGHVSLFWYQQALGQGPEFLTYFQNEAQLDKSGLPSDRFFAERPEGSVSTLKIQRTQQEDSAVYLCASSLGATFSSYEQYFGPGTRLTVT.